The 4 T cell receptor beta chains presented below share a single source sample, sequenced in a study of response to subunit inactivated influenza vaccine. Each CDR3 protein is one row after TCRdb ran MiXCR on the RT-PCR reads. The table lists hundreds of thousands of distinct CDR3 sequences, approximately 18% of them singletons. Sequencing used PBMCs from blood, obtained 5 to 6 days after vaccination. These receptors all come from a man aged 50 to 60 who received an inactivated influenza vaccine.

The chain combines TRBV7-8 with TRBJ2-3; 8 bases line up with TRBD2. The germline V gene has CDR1 SGHVS and CDR2 FQNEAQ. After removal of 10 bases from V and 9 bases from J, the junction contained 6 bases not matched to a gene. CDR3 length: 11 amino acids. The CDR3 region is CAIGGVETQYF. CDR3 DNA: TGTGCCATCGGGGGGGTGGAAACGCAGTATTTT.

V gene TRBV28 combines with J gene TRBJ2-3; 7 bases map to TRBD1. CDR3 length equals 15 residues. The germline V gene has CDR1 MDHEN and CDR2 SYDVKM. Trimming removed 3 bases from V and 7 bases from J; junction bases left unmatched: 10. The CDR3 DNA reads as TGTGCCAGCAGTTTCGTAGGTGGGACAGACTATACGCAGTATTTT. Protein: CASSFVGGTDYTQYF.

This clonotype was detected only once. This chain connects TRBV3-1 to TRBJ2-7, with 12 bases fitting TRBD2. Germline CDR1 LGHDT, CDR2 YNNKEL (reference sequence). The CDR3 has 16 amino acids. V was clipped by 1 base and J by 6 bases; unmatched bases: 7. The CDR3 DNA sequence: TGTGCCAGCAGCCAAGTAGGAACTAGCGGGAGGACCGAGCAGTACTTC. It is translated as CASSQVGTSGRTEQYF.

The V and J genes are TRBV20-1 and TRBJ1-1; D is undetermined. Trimming left V 2 bases short and J 3 bases short, with 13 bases between. Germline values: CDR1 DFQATT, CDR2 SNEGSKA (reference sequence). This CDR3 contains 14 residues. In nucleotides, the CDR3 is TGCAGTGCTAGACTCGGCCCGTCGGACACTGAAGCTTTCTTT. This codes for CSARLGPSDTEAFF.